This is a list of T cell receptor beta chains from one sample in a study of shared clonotypes between healthy human individuals. Assay used: immunoSEQ multiplex PCR; TCRdb lists only in-frame clones, some missing. Of 2 million to 3 million clones listed, 80% to 95% are singletons. Source material: naive CD4+ T cells from PBMCs. Every receptor here comes from a man younger than 35 in good health. Some clones in this sample may be carry-over from other donors' samples. CDR3s include the opening cysteine and the closing phenylalanine or tryptophan. A D gene is named only where the DNA matches it firmly. The size entry is marked missing in some rows and otherwise reads once, few, many or a size class.

j_call | clone_size | d_call | v_call | cdr3_aa | cdr3_nt
TRBJ1-1 | NA | NA | TRBV28 | CAILTAENTEAFF | TGTGCCATCCTGACAGCAGAGAACACTGAAGCTTTCTTT
TRBJ2-5 | NA | TRBD1 | TRBV5-4 | CASSARDRGETQYF | TGTGCCAGCAGCGCCCGGGACAGGGGAGAGACCCAGTACTTC
TRBJ1-1 | NA | NA | TRBV5-4 | CASRAGNTEAFF | TGTGCCAGCCGGGCAGGGAACACTGAAGCTTTCTTT
TRBJ1-1 | NA | NA | TRBV4-3 | CASSQDLAGAHTEAFF | TGCGCCAGCAGCCAAGATCTGGCAGGGGCCCACACTGAAGCTTTCTTT
TRBJ2-7 | NA | NA | TRBV6-6 | CASSAPGASYEQYF | TGTGCCAGCAGTGCCCCGGGGGCCTCCTACGAGCAGTACTTC
TRBJ2-7 | NA | NA | TRBV27 | CASSSSTRGEQYF | TGTGCCAGCAGTTCGAGTACCAGAGGCGAGCAGTACTTC
TRBJ1-2 | NA | TRBD1 | TRBV6-1 | CASSEPTQGYHGYTF | TGTGCCAGCAGTGAACCAACACAGGGGTACCATGGCTACACCTTC
TRBJ2-7 | NA | NA | TRBV27 | CASTQITVSLYEQYF | TGTGCCAGCACCCAAATAACGGTCAGCCTCTACGAGCAGTACTTC
TRBJ1-2 | few | TRBD1 | TRBV25-1 | CASGDRGYTF | TGTGCCAGCGGGGACAGGGGCTACACCTTC
TRBJ2-2 | NA | TRBD1 | TRBV7-9 | CASSSAGTANTGELFF | TGTGCCAGCAGCTCCGCCGGGACAGCGAACACCGGGGAGCTGTTTTTT
TRBJ1-1 | once | NA | TRBV19 | CATQPPGPPNTEAFF | TGTGCCACCCAACCGCCGGGACCACCCAACACTGAAGCTTTCTTT
TRBJ1-6 | once | NA | TRBV28 | CASSSRGGRSPLHF | TGTGCCAGCAGCTCGCGGGGGGGGAGGTCACCCCTCCACTTT
TRBJ1-2 | NA | TRBD1 | TRBV19 | CASSTPGGAGYGYTF | TGTGCCAGTAGTACCCCAGGGGGCGCGGGCTATGGCTACACCTTC
TRBJ1-2 | once | TRBD1 | TRBV4-3 | CASSPGTEDGYTF | TGCGCCAGCAGCCCAGGGACAGAGGATGGCTACACCTTC
TRBJ2-3 | NA | NA | TRBV5-5 | CASSLGGTSDTQYF | TGTGCCAGCAGCTTGGGGGGGACAAGTGATACGCAGTATTTT
TRBJ2-5 | NA | NA | TRBV5-1 | CASKRTAQETQYF | TGCGCCAGCAAACGGACAGCTCAAGAGACCCAGTACTTC
TRBJ1-1 | few | NA | TRBV19 | CASRPRGGNTEAFF | TGTGCCAGTAGACCCAGGGGAGGGAACACTGAAGCTTTCTTT
TRBJ2-3 | once | NA | TRBV6-6 | CASKVERVQDTQYF | TGTGCCAGCAAGGTAGAAAGGGTTCAAGATACGCAGTATTTT
TRBJ2-7 | NA | NA | TRBV7-3 | CASRSQGYEQYF | TGTGCCAGCAGGTCACAGGGCTACGAGCAGTACTTC
TRBJ2-1 | NA | TRBD1 | TRBV2 | CASGRDRGKNEQFF | TGTGCCAGTGGCCGGGACAGGGGGAAAAATGAGCAGTTCTTC
TRBJ2-2 | NA | TRBD1 | TRBV5-8 | CASSRKTGGPGELFF | TGTGCCAGCAGCCGCAAGACAGGGGGGCCAGGGGAGCTGTTTTTT
TRBJ2-7 | NA | NA | TRBV28 | CASSLGGARFEQYF | TGTGCCAGCAGTTTAGGGGGGGCGCGGTTCGAGCAGTACTTC
TRBJ2-7 | once | TRBD2 | TRBV5-1 | CASSSSTSGNYEQYF | TGCGCCAGCAGCTCCTCGACTAGCGGGAACTACGAGCAGTACTTC
TRBJ2-7 | NA | NA | TRBV7-9 | CASSLLRGNYEQYF | TGTGCCAGCAGCTTATTAAGGGGGAACTACGAGCAGTACTTC
TRBJ1-5 | once | NA | TRBV11-2 | CASSLGGRSQPQHF | TGTGCCAGCAGCTTAGGGGGAAGGAGTCAGCCCCAGCATTTT
TRBJ2-1 | NA | TRBD2 | TRBV5-4 | CASSEPGLAADEQFF | TGTGCCAGCAGCGAACCAGGACTAGCAGCGGATGAGCAGTTCTTC
TRBJ2-3 | NA | NA | TRBV29-1 | CSAKTGDTQYF | TGCAGCGCGAAGACTGGAGATACGCAGTATTTT
TRBJ2-5 | NA | NA | TRBV5-5 | CASSLDPLRQETQYF | TGTGCCAGCAGCTTGGACCCCTTGAGGCAAGAGACCCAGTACTTC
TRBJ1-1 | NA | TRBD1 | TRBV28 | CASSYRTGDAFF | TGTGCCAGCAGTTACAGGACAGGGGACGCTTTCTTT
TRBJ1-2 | NA | TRBD1 | TRBV19 | CASSTIGQAYGYTF | TGTGCCAGTAGTACGATCGGACAGGCATATGGCTACACCTTC
TRBJ2-1 | NA | NA | TRBV29-1 | CSVEPTRYNEQFF | TGCAGCGTCGAACCTACCCGCTACAATGAGCAGTTCTTC
TRBJ1-2 | once | TRBD1 | TRBV11-2 | CASSFIPGQGAVPYGYTF | TGTGCCAGCAGCTTCATCCCGGGACAGGGGGCGGTCCCATATGGCTACACCTTC
TRBJ2-7 | once | NA | TRBV14 | CASSHSAYEQYF | TGTGCCAGCAGCCACAGCGCCTACGAGCAGTACTTC
TRBJ1-5 | NA | NA | TRBV5-1 | CASSPGQGVNQPQHF | TGCGCCAGCAGCCCGGGTCAAGGAGTTAATCAGCCCCAGCATTTT